What follows are 26 T cell receptor beta chains derived from one specimen sequenced in a study of response to subunit inactivated influenza vaccine. TCRdb reprocessed the RT-PCR reads with MiXCR, giving one entry per CDR3 protein. The sample records more than 700,000 distinct CDR3 sequences, around 21% being singletons. Material: PBMCs from blood, obtained around 5 days after vaccination. The receptors here all came from a man aged 50 to 59 who received an inactivated influenza vaccine.

The V and J genes are TRBV4-3 and TRBJ2-5, with 7 bases that match TRBD1. There are 15 residues in the CDR3. Germline CDR1 reads LGHNA; CDR2 reads YSLEER. V lost 0 bases and J lost 5; bases outside the gene matches: 6. This CDR3 reads CASSQDHRGAETQYF. The CDR3 nucleotides are TGCGCCAGCAGCCAAGATCACAGGGGTGCCGAGACCCAGTACTTC.

This clonotype occurred many times. This chain connects TRBV10-3 to TRBJ2-7, with 10 positions matching TRBD2. The CDR3 is made up of 14 amino acids. Germline V lookup: CDR1 ENHRY, CDR2 SYGVKD. The trim removed 5 bases at V and 4 bases at J, leaving 5 bases unmatched. The CDR3 nucleotides are TGTGCCATCAGTAACAGCGGGAGGGAATACGAGCAGTACTTC. Protein product: CAISNSGREYEQYF.

This clonotype occurred many times. V is TRBV21-1 and J is TRBJ1-1; the table gives TRBD1 as D, unverified against the DNA. TRBV21-1 counts as a pseudogene. The CDR3 has 16 residues. CDR3 bases: TGTGCCAGCAGCAAAGATGTCGGACAACCGAACACTGAAGCTTTCTTT. Translated, it gives CASSKDVGQPNTEAFF.

This clonotype has just a few counts. CDR3 coding DNA: TGCAGTGCTAGTGGGCAGCTCGAGCAGTATTTT. This translates into CSASGQLEQYF. This chain uses TRBV20-1 with TRBJ2-3; D gene uncertain. CDR1 is DFQATT and CDR2 is SNEGSKA in the germline V gene (reference sequence). The CDR3 runs 11 residues. V lost 3 bases, J lost 11 bases, and 12 bases lay in between.

This chain joins TRBV5-8 and TRBJ1-5, with a weak D call TRBD1 (5 bases). Trimming pared 3 bases from V and 3 bases from J, leaving 10 bases between. There are 14 residues in the CDR3. Germline V gene data show CDR1 as SGHTS and CDR2 as YDEGEE. CDR3 sequence: CASSYGHTNQPQHF. The CDR3 DNA reads as TGTGCCAGCAGCTACGGACATACCAATCAGCCCCAGCATTTT.

This clonotype was counted a few times. This chain connects TRBV28 to TRBJ1-2, with TRBD1 matching 9 bases. In germline, CDR1 is MDHEN, CDR2 SYDVKM. CDR3 length: 15 amino acids. The V and J ends lost 6 bases and 8 bases, in that order; junction bases with no gene match: 13. The CDR3 DNA follows: TGTGCCAGCAGCTTCTTCCCGGACAGGGGCGGAGGCTACACCTTC. This translates into CASSFFPDRGGGYTF.

The chain carries TRBV18 and TRBJ2-2, with 7 bases matching TRBD2. The CDR3 is 17 amino acids. V shed 1 base and J 7 bases; nucleotides not matched to a gene: 12. Germline loops: CDR1 KGHSH, CDR2 LQKENI. The CDR3 DNA reads as TGTGCCAGCTCACCACTTCGAAGCGGGGAGCGGAGCGGGGAGCTGTTTTTT. It specifies CASSPLRSGERSGELFF.

A few counts support this clonotype. The chain is built from TRBV3-1 and TRBJ1-2; no firm D call. Germline V gives CDR1 LGHDT, CDR2 YNNKEL (reference sequence). There are 12 residues in the CDR3. V was shortened by 0 bases and J by 9 bases, with 8 bases between the two germline ends. The CDR3 sequence: CASSQDPVSYTF. The CDR3 nucleotides read TGTGCCAGCAGCCAAGACCCAGTCAGCTACACCTTC.

V is TRBV2 and J is TRBJ2-3; 11 bases are shared with TRBD2. CDR1 SNHLY and CDR2 FYNNEI come from the germline V gene. V shed 4 bases and J 4 bases; nucleotides not matched to a gene: 13. This CDR3 is 18 amino acids long. The CDR3 DNA is TGTGCCAGCAGTGGTGGGACTAGCGGTGCACTTAAGGCAGATACGCAGTATTTT. It encodes CASSGGTSGALKADTQYF. Filled out from reference TRBV2 and TRBJ2-3, the complete variable domain reads EPEVTQTPSHQVTQMGQEVILRCVPISNHLYFYWYRQILGQKVEFLVSFYNNEISEKSEIFDDQFSVERPDGSNFTLKIRSTKLEDSAMYFCASSGGTSGALKADTQYFGPGTRLTVL.

The rearrangement links TRBV7-3 to TRBJ1-1, with TRBD1 matching over 7 bases. This CDR3 has 13 residues. Germline loops: CDR1 SGHTA, CDR2 FQGTGA. The V and J ends lost 5 bases and 6 bases, in that order; junction bases with no gene match: 6. CDR3 DNA sequence: TGTGCCAGCAGCCCAGGACAGGTTGCTGAAGCTTTCTTT. This sequence encodes CASSPGQVAEAFF.

The CDR3 is CRPRDTLSYEQYF. CDR3 DNA: TGCAGACCTCGGGACACCCTTTCCTACGAGCAGTACTTC. This chain joins TRBV20-1 and TRBJ2-7; possible D gene TRBD1, 6 bases. CDR1 is DFQATT and CDR2 is SNEGSKA in the germline V gene (reference sequence). This CDR3 comprises 13 residues.

For this clonotype: The junction does not match germline at one end; this may be a read error. V gene TRBV7-3 combines with J gene TRBJ2-2; 10 bases are a match to TRBD1. This CDR3 spans 19 amino acids. Germline lookup yields CDR1 SGHTA and CDR2 FQGTGA. The CDR3 DNA reads TGTGCCAGCAGCGTAACCGGGACAGGGGCACTAGGGGACACCGGGGAGCTGTTTTTT. This gives the protein CASSVTGTGALGDTGELFF.

This clonotype was recorded at least ten times. This chain uses TRBV7-9 with TRBJ2-5, with D hard to call. Germline CDR1 and CDR2: SEHNR and FQNEAQ (reference sequence). CDR3 size: 12 residues. V shed 3 bases and J shed 1 base, with 3 bases lying between them. CDR3 coding DNA: TGTGCCAGCAGCTTTTCCCAAGAGACCCAGTACTTC. Its protein is CASSFSQETQYF.

This chain uses TRBV9 with TRBJ2-1; TRBD2 matches 10 bases. The CDR3 covers 15 residues. Unmatched junction bases numbered 9, after V lost 4 bases and J lost 8 bases. CDR1 is SGDLS and CDR2 is YYNGEE in the germline V gene. In DNA, the CDR3 is TGTGCCAGCAGCCGAGCGGGAGGGGGGGTTGATGAGCAGTTCTTC. Translating gives CASSRAGGGVDEQFF.

This clonotype was picked up a small number of times. V usage is TRBV12-3 or TRBV12-4 and J usage is TRBJ2-1; 9 nucleotides match TRBD1. CDR3 length: 14 amino acids. Trimming removed 4 bases from V and 9 bases from J; junction bases left unmatched: 7. CDR3 residues: CASSSQGAIGEQFF. The DNA for the CDR3 is TGTGCCAGCAGTTCACAGGGGGCTATAGGTGAGCAGTTCTTC.

This clonotype showed up many times. The rearrangement uses TRBV5-5 and TRBJ2-7, with TRBD2 matching over 9 bases. V trimming: 2 bases; J trimming: 2 bases; junction bases outside the gene matches: 2. CDR1 is SGHKS, CDR2 YYEKEE, per germline (reference sequence). The CDR3 is made up of 14 amino acids. CDR3 sequence (DNA): TGTGCCAGCAGCTTTGCGGGAGGGCCCTACGAGCAGTACTTC. This encodes CASSFAGGPYEQYF.

This clonotype was seen at least ten times. V is TRBV10-3 and J is TRBJ2-5, with D perhaps TRBD1 or TRBD2 (5 bases each). The CDR3 covers 11 residues. V lost 4 bases and J 5 bases, leaving 5 bases between the germline ends. Germline CDR1 ENHRY, CDR2 SYGVKD. CDR3 sequence reads: CAISGGETQYF. The CDR3 DNA is TGTGCCATCAGTGGGGGGGAGACCCAGTACTTC.

The CDR3 DNA follows: TGCGCCAGCAGCGAGGAAGGACAGCCGAACACCGGGGAGCTGTTTTTT. It is translated as CASSEEGQPNTGELFF. This chain connects TRBV5-1 to TRBJ2-2; a weak D match, TRBD1 (6 bases). V was pared by 4 bases and J by 0 bases, with 13 bases between. From germline, CDR1 is SGHRS and CDR2 YFSETQ. There are 16 residues in the CDR3. Complete variable domain (other parts from reference TRBV5-1 and TRBJ2-2): KAGVTQTPRYLIKTRGQQVTLSCSPISGHRSVSWYQQTPGQGLQFLFEYFSETQRNKGNFPGRFSGRQFSNSRSEMNVSTLELGDSALYLCASSEEGQPNTGELFFGEGSRLTVL.

V usage is TRBV27 and J usage is TRBJ2-1; 11 nucleotides agree with TRBD2. CDR1 and CDR2 from the germline V gene are MNHEY and SMNVEV (reference sequence). Unmatched junction bases numbered 4, after V lost 5 bases and J lost 4 bases. The CDR3 loop spans 15 amino acids. As DNA, the CDR3 is TGTGCCAGCAGTCCGACTAGCGGGGATTACAATGAGCAGTTCTTC. Protein: CASSPTSGDYNEQFF.

This clonotype turned up a few times. V gene TRBV11-2 combines with J gene TRBJ2-5; 10 nucleotides line up with TRBD1. Unmatched junction bases numbered 15, after V lost 2 bases and J lost 3 bases. The CDR3 loop spans 19 amino acids. Germline V gene lookup returns CDR1 SGHAT and CDR2 FQNNGV. The CDR3 sequence is CASSLSGTGTGAWKETQYF. The CDR3, as DNA: TGTGCCAGCAGCTTAAGTGGTACCGGGACAGGGGCATGGAAAGAGACCCAGTACTTC.

V is TRBV5-4 and J is TRBJ2-7; TRBD2 is a possible D gene (7 bases). Germline CDR1 is SGHNT and CDR2 is YYREEE (reference sequence). This CDR3 spans 15 amino acids. Trimming removed 3 bases from V and 1 base from J, with 14 bases in between. Here the CDR3 DNA reads TGTGCCAGCAGCTACGGGGGGCACCCTTCCTACGAGCAGTACTTC. Its translation: CASSYGGHPSYEQYF. Variable domain in full (rest from reference TRBV5-4 and TRBJ2-7): ETGVTQSPTHLIKTRGQQVTLRCSSQSGHNTVSWYQQALGQGPQFIFQYYREEENGRGNFPPRFSGLQFPNYSSELNVNALELDDSALYLCASSYGGHPSYEQYFGPGTRLTVT.

This clonotype was detected ten times or more. The V and J genes are TRBV5-1 and TRBJ2-1; 8 bases are shared with TRBD1. Germline-derived CDR1 and CDR2 are SGHRS and YFSETQ. V lost 0 bases and J lost 8; bases outside the gene matches: 13. This CDR3 is built from 17 residues. The CDR3 loop is CASSLALGQVGGDEQFF. The CDR3 nucleotides read TGCGCCAGCAGCTTGGCTCTGGGACAGGTGGGGGGCGATGAGCAGTTCTTC. Full variable domain (outside the CDR3, taken from reference TRBV5-1 and TRBJ2-1): KAGVTQTPRYLIKTRGQQVTLSCSPISGHRSVSWYQQTPGQGLQFLFEYFSETQRNKGNFPGRFSGRQFSNSRSEMNVSTLELGDSALYLCASSLALGQVGGDEQFFGPGTRLTVL.

In DNA, the CDR3 is TGTGCCAGCAGCTCCCGTTTAAGGGATACGCAGTATTTT. Its protein is CASSSRLRDTQYF. The rearrangement links TRBV7-2 to TRBJ2-3; no clear D. Deletions cut 4 bases from V and 6 bases from J, with 11 bases between. Germline V gene sequence: CDR1 SGHTA, CDR2 FQGNSA. The CDR3 runs 13 residues.

The rearrangement uses TRBV23-1 and TRBJ2-4, with a tentative D call TRBD1 (6 bases). TRBV23-1 is an ORF; its function is uncertain. Trimming stripped 6 bases from V and 5 bases from J, with 17 bases between. The CDR3 runs to 15 residues. This CDR3 is CASSPLGRGQNIQYF. The CDR3 DNA sequence: TGCGCCAGCAGCCCCTTGGGCAGGGGTCAAAACATTCAGTACTTC.

The chain combines TRBV20-1 with TRBJ2-7; D may be TRBD2 (5 bases). Germline V gene lookup returns CDR1 DFQATT and CDR2 SNEGSKA (reference sequence). V shed 1 base and J shed 2 bases, with 15 bases lying between them. This CDR3 comprises 15 residues. CDR3: CSARAGKGATYEQYF. The CDR3 bases are TGCAGTGCTAGAGCCGGCAAGGGAGCCACCTACGAGCAGTACTTC.

The J gene is TRBJ2-2, the V gene TRBV4-1, with 9 bases identical to TRBD2. V lost 1 base to trimming and J lost 7 bases; unmatched junction nucleotides: 10. Germline V gene lookup returns CDR1 MGHRA and CDR2 YSYEKL. This CDR3 has 17 residues. Written as DNA, the CDR3 is TGCGCCAGCAGCCAAGCTCTGCGGGAGGGCCGGAGCGGGGAGCTGTTTTTT. Its protein product is CASSQALREGRSGELFF.